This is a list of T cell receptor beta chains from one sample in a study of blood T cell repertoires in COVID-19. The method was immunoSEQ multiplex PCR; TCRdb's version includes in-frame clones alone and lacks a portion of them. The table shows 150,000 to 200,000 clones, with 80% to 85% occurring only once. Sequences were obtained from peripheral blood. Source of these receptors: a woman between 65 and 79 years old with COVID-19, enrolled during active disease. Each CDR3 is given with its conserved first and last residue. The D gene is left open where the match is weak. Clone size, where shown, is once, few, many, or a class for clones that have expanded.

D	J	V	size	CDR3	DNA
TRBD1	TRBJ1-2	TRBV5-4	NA	CASSNGQGTGGYTF	TGTGCCAGCAGCAATGGACAGGGGACAGGCGGCTACACCTTC
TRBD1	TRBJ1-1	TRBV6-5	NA	CASSYLATGAEAFF	TGTGCCAGCAGTTATCTTGCTACAGGGGCTGAAGCTTTCTTT
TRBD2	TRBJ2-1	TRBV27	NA	CASSHTSGRVNEQFF	TGTGCCAGCAGCCACACTAGCGGGAGGGTTAATGAGCAGTTCTTC
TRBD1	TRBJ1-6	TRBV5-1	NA	CASSFDRGAPLHF	TGCGCCAGCAGCTTTGACAGGGGAGCACCCCTCCACTTT
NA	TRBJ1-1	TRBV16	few	CASSQSSRVSTEAFF	TGTGCCAGCAGCCAATCATCGCGGGTTTCCACTGAAGCTTTCTTT
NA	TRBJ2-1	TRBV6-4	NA	CASSDHGRTEQFF	TGTGCCAGCAGTGACCACGGGAGAACTGAGCAGTTCTTC
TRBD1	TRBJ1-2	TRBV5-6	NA	CASSPETGENYGYTF	TGTGCCAGCAGCCCAGAAACAGGGGAAAACTATGGCTACACCTTC
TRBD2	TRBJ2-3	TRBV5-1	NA	CASSYLSGTNTDTQYF	TGCGCCAGCAGCTACCTATCCGGGACTAACACAGATACGCAGTATTTT
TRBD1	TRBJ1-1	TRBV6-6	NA	CASSVDRGLGNTEAFF	TGTGCCAGCAGTGTCGACAGGGGGCTGGGGAACACTGAAGCTTTCTTT
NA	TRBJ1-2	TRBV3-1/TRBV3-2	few	CASSPLSTSRSQDGYTF	TGTGCCAGCAGCCCCTTATCCACGTCCCGGTCCCAGGATGGCTACACCTTC
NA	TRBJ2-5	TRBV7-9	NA	CASSTPTGLEGQETQYF	TGTGCCAGCAGCACCCCAACAGGGCTCGAGGGGCAAGAGACCCAGTACTTC
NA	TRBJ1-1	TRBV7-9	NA	CASSHARGNTEAFF	TGTGCCAGCAGCCACGCGCGGGGGAACACTGAAGCTTTCTTT
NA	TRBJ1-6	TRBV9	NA	CASEASGSPLHF	TGTGCCAGCGAAGCGTCGGGGTCACCCCTCCACTTT
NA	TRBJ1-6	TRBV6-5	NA	CASIGTAKSSPLHF	TGTGCCAGCATCGGCACAGCTAAATCATCACCCCTCCACTTT
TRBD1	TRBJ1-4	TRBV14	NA	CASSLRQGSNEKLFF	TGTGCCAGCAGCCTACGACAGGGAAGCAATGAAAAACTGTTTTTT
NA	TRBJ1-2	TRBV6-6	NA	CASSPRVGYTF	TGTGCCAGCAGTCCCAGGGTTGGCTACACCTTC
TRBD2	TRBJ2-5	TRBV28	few	CASTPSGGAETQYF	TGTGCCAGCACCCCTAGCGGGGGGGCTGAGACCCAGTACTTC
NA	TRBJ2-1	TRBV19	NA	CASSFLLAAGSYNEQFF	TGTGCCAGTAGTTTCCTATTAGCGGCCGGCTCCTACAATGAGCAGTTCTTC
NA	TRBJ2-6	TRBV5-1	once	CASSLVGGSGANVLTF	TGCGCCAGCAGCTTGGTCGGGGGCTCTGGGGCCAACGTCCTGACTTTC
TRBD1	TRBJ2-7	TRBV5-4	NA	CASSLFGQGYEQYF	TGTGCCAGCAGCTTGTTTGGACAGGGATACGAGCAGTACTTC
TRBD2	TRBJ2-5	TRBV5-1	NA	CASSATSGSETQYF	TGCGCCAGCAGCGCTACTAGCGGGAGTGAGACCCAGTACTTC
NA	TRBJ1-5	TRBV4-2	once	CASSQGADTINQPQHF	TGTGCCAGCAGCCAAGGGGCAGATACCATCAATCAGCCCCAGCATTTT
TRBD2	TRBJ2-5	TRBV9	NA	CASSAGGSGFQETQYF	TGTGCCAGCAGTGCGGGGGGTAGCGGGTTCCAAGAGACCCAGTACTTC
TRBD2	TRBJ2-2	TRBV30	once	CAWGLAGATGELFF	TGTGCCTGGGGACTAGCGGGAGCGACCGGGGAGCTGTTTTTT
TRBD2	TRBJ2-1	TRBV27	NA	CASSLSGRAGYNEQFF	TGTGCCAGCAGTTTATCGGGGAGGGCCGGATACAATGAGCAGTTCTTC
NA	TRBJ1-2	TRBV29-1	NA	CSVEQTHYGYTF	TGCAGCGTTGAACAAACTCACTATGGCTACACCTTC
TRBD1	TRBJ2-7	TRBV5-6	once	CASSSRQGWYEQYF	TGTGCCAGCAGCTCAAGACAGGGCTGGTACGAGCAGTACTTC
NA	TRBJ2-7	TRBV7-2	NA	CASSLRGYEQYF	TGTGCCAGCAGCTTAAGAGGGTACGAGCAGTACTTC
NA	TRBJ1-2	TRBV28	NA	CASSAGRRFTSGYTF	TGTGCCAGCAGTGCCGGCCGGCGGTTCACTTCCGGCTACACCTTC
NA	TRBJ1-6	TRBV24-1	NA	CATSDSGERSPLHF	TGTGCCACCAGTGATTCGGGGGAGCGATCACCCCTCCACTTT
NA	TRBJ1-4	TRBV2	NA	CASRVDGTGEKLFF	TGTGCCAGCAGGGTCGACGGCACAGGTGAAAAACTGTTTTTT
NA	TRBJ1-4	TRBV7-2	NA	CASSSTGSANEKLFF	TGTGCCAGCAGCTCCACAGGGTCCGCTAATGAAAAACTGTTTTTT